Described below is a single TCR beta chain sequence and its context. The data were obtained in a study of cytomegalovirus exposure and HLA in healthy donors. J lost 0 bases, V lost 2 bases, and 9 bases had no gene match. The CDR3 is 18 residues long. Germline CDR1 is LNHDA and CDR2 is SQIVND (reference sequence). Both 60 Vbeta primers and 13 Jbeta primers went into the PCR. Generated by immunoSEQ multiplex PCR, the TCRdb table keeps only in-frame clones and is missing some. The sample lists about 180,000 clones, 75% to 85% occurring once. Sample: PBMCs. The clonotype comes from a man between 18 and 35 years old in good health and CMV-seronegative. J is TRBJ2-1 and V is TRBV19; 8 positions match TRBD2. CDR3 DNA sequence: TGTGCCAGTAGTATACAAGCTAGCGGGCCGAGCTCCTACAATGAGCAGTTCTTC. It codes for CASSIQASGPSSYNEQFF.